The 28 T cell receptor beta chains below were found in one sample sequenced in a study of cytomegalovirus exposure and HLA in healthy donors. PCR amplification relied on 60 Vbeta primers (plus 13 Jbeta primers). This table comes from immunoSEQ multiplex PCR, and its TCRdb copy is limited to in-frame clones, with some not included. The data show 150,000 to 200,000 clones, with about 82% seen just once and approximately 0.78% held by the top ten. Material for sequencing was PBMCs. Receptor source: a woman younger than 30 in good health and CMV-seronegative.

On this clone: Additional DNA sequences in this sample encode the identical CDR3. This rearrangement joins TRBV19 to TRBJ1-1, with D perhaps matching TRBD1 (6 bases). In germline, CDR1 is LNHDA, CDR2 SQIVND (reference sequence). V was shortened by 6 bases and J by 4 bases, with 9 bases between the two germline ends. The length of the CDR3 is 12 residues. The CDR3 bases are TGTGCCAGTAGACAGGGTGGCACTGAAGCTTTCTTT. Translated, it gives CASRQGGTEAFF.

This chain links TRBV14 with TRBJ2-7, with 8 positions matching TRBD2. In germline, CDR1 is SGHDN, CDR2 FVKESK. Trimming took 2 bases from V and 4 from J; bases not matched to a gene: 7. The CDR3 is 15 amino acids. The DNA of the CDR3 is TGTGCCAGCAGCCAAACCGGGACTAGACCTTACGAGCAGTACTTC. Translated, it gives CASSQTGTRPYEQYF.

The J gene is TRBJ2-2, the V gene TRBV5-1; TRBD1 aligns across 9 bases. The CDR3 loop spans 16 amino acids. Germline CDR1 is SGHRS and CDR2 is YFSETQ. V shed 4 bases and J 0 bases; nucleotides not matched to a gene: 4. The CDR3 nucleotides are TGCGCCAGCAGCCCCTGGACAGGGGCGAACACCGGGGAGCTGTTTTTT. It translates to CASSPWTGANTGELFF.

The rearrangement links TRBV10-3 to TRBJ1-2; D perhaps matches TRBD1 (6 bases). Germline CDR1 ENHRY, CDR2 SYGVKD. Trimming left V 3 bases short and J 2 bases short, with 10 bases between. CDR3 size: 14 residues. This CDR3 reads CAISESQGNYGYTF. CDR3 DNA sequence: TGTGCCATCAGTGAATCTCAGGGGAACTATGGCTACACCTTC.

The CDR3 region is CASSSWAYGYTF. CDR3 DNA sequence: TGTGCCAGCAGCTCGTGGGCCTATGGCTACACCTTC. The gene calls are TRBV5-6 and TRBJ1-2; D call uncertain. The CDR3 contains 12 residues. Germline values: CDR1 SGHDT, CDR2 YYEEEE. Trimming took 3 bases from V and 4 from J, leaving 7 bases between them.

V is TRBV4-3 and J is TRBJ2-2; D might be TRBD2 (6 bases). CDR1 LGHNA and CDR2 YSLEER come from the germline V gene. This CDR3 spans 16 amino acids. Between the trimmed V and J ends, which lost 0 bases and 4 bases, there was a span of 12 bases. The CDR3 protein is CASSQDLAGLTGELFF. The CDR3 DNA reads TGCGCCAGCAGCCAAGATCTCGCGGGACTCACCGGGGAGCTGTTTTTT.

V is TRBV10-3 and J is TRBJ2-5; a possible D gene is TRBD1 (6 bases). Gene TRBJ2-7 matches the end of the DNA better, so the J call may be wrong. CDR3 size: 15 residues. Germline V gives CDR1 ENHRY, CDR2 SYGVKD. CDR3 region: CAISLTGSSSYEQYF. Written as DNA, the CDR3 is TGTGCCATCAGCTTGACAGGATCCTCCTCCTACGAGCAGTACTTC.

This chain connects TRBV6-5 to TRBJ2-1; 9 nucleotides agree with TRBD1. The CDR3 has 16 residues. J lost 7 bases, V lost 1 base, and 8 bases had no gene match. Germline CDR1 MNHEY, CDR2 SVGAGI. CDR3 region: CASSYYGTGSINEQFF. CDR3 DNA: TGTGCCAGCAGTTACTATGGGACAGGGTCAATAAATGAGCAGTTCTTC.

The CDR3 DNA is TGTGCCAGCAGCGCCTGGCTCAGGGCTGGCACAGATACGCAGTATTTT. Translating gives CASSAWLRAGTDTQYF. The chain links TRBV7-9 to TRBJ2-3; a possible D gene is TRBD1 (5 bases). The germline V gene has CDR1 SEHNR and CDR2 FQNEAQ (reference sequence). The length of the CDR3 is 16 residues. Between the trimmed V and J ends, which lost 5 bases and 1 base, there was a span of 16 bases. The full variable domain, rest sourced from reference TRBV7-9 and TRBJ2-3, is DTGVSQNPRHKITKRGQNVTFRCDPISEHNRLYWYRQTLGQGPEFLTYFQNEAQLEKSRLLSDRFSAERPKGSFSTLEIQRTEQGDSAMYLCASSAWLRAGTDTQYFGPGTRLTVL.

The CDR3: CASSPTGSNEKLFF. CDR3 in DNA: TGTGCCAGCAGTCCTACGGGGTCTAATGAAAAACTGTTTTTT. The V gene is TRBV28, the J gene TRBJ1-4; D call uncertain. Germline CDR1 MDHEN, CDR2 SYDVKM. The CDR3 spans 14 residues. The V end lost 5 bases, the J end lost 3 bases, and 10 bases lay between the germline ends.

The rearrangement joins TRBV4-1 to TRBJ2-7, with TRBD2 identical over 8 bases. The CDR3 runs to 16 residues. V was pared by 1 base and J by 0 bases, with 5 bases of the junction left unmatched. Germline CDR1 is MGHRA and CDR2 is YSYEKL. This CDR3 is CASSQVPSGSSYEQYF. In DNA, the CDR3 is TGCGCCAGCAGCCAAGTCCCCAGCGGGAGCTCCTACGAGCAGTACTTC.

J is TRBJ1-1 and V is TRBV9, with 8 positions matching TRBD1. In germline, CDR1 is SGDLS, CDR2 YYNGEE. The trim removed 4 bases at V and 0 bases at J, leaving 5 bases unmatched. The CDR3 sequence is 15 residues long. The CDR3 DNA is TGTGCCAGCAGCCTACAGGGGGGGGTGAACACTGAAGCTTTCTTT. Translated: CASSLQGGVNTEAFF.

The V gene is TRBV6-1, the J gene TRBJ1-5; 8 nucleotides match TRBD1. Per the germline V gene, CDR1 is MNHNS and CDR2 is SASEGT. This CDR3 spans 15 amino acids. The V segment lost 6 bases and the J segment 4 bases; nucleotides outside the gene matches: 8. This CDR3 is CASRGWTGRNQPQHF. The CDR3, as DNA: TGTGCCAGCAGAGGATGGACAGGGCGTAATCAGCCCCAGCATTTT.

The chain employs TRBV9 and TRBJ1-2; no firm D call. V dropped 2 bases and J dropped 3 bases, with 14 bases sitting between them. This CDR3 spans 15 amino acids. Germline V gene data show CDR1 as SGDLS and CDR2 as YYNGEE. The CDR3 is CASSVGATPDYGYTF. The CDR3 bases are TGTGCCAGCAGCGTCGGAGCAACCCCGGACTATGGCTACACCTTC. The full variable domain, rest sourced from reference TRBV9 and TRBJ1-2, is DSGVTQTPKHLITATGQRVTLRCSPRSGDLSVYWYQQSLDQGLQFLIQYYNGEERAKGNILERFSAQQFPDLHSELNLSSLELGDSALYFCASSVGATPDYGYTFGSGTRLTVV.

The chain couples TRBV9 to TRBJ1-3, with 7 bases that match TRBD1. Germline-derived CDR1 and CDR2 are SGDLS and YYNGEE. The CDR3 totals 15 residues. Trimming removed 0 bases from V and 3 bases from J; junction bases left unmatched: 3. In DNA form, the CDR3 reads TGTGCCAGCAGCGTAGAGGGGGACAGTGGAAACACCATATATTTT. Amino acids: CASSVEGDSGNTIYF.

The chain has TRBV30 and TRBJ1-4, with a possible D match to TRBD1 (6 bases). The CDR3 is 12 amino acids. Germline V gives CDR1 GTSNPN, CDR2 SVGIG (reference sequence). Trimming removed 0 bases at V and 7 bases at J, with 6 bases between. The CDR3 DNA follows: TGTGCCTGGAGTGTACAGGGTGAAAAACTGTTTTTT. It translates to CAWSVQGEKLFF. Variable domain in full (rest from reference TRBV30 and TRBJ1-4): SQTIHQWPATLVQPVGSPLSLECTVEGTSNPNLYWYRQAAGRGLQLLFYSVGIGQISSEVPQNLSASRPQDRQFILSSKKLLLSDSGFYLCAWSVQGEKLFFGSGTQLSVL.

The chain recombines TRBV28 with TRBJ2-5; 16 bases are shared with TRBD2. CDR3 length equals 16 residues. V shed 5 bases, J shed 4 bases, and the junction held 4 bases outside the gene matches. Germline V gives CDR1 MDHEN, CDR2 SYDVKM. The CDR3, as DNA: TGTGCCAGCAGTCCCGGGACTAGCGGGAGGGTAGAGACCCAGTACTTC. It encodes CASSPGTSGRVETQYF.

This clone was seen a few times. The chain combines TRBV6-1 with TRBJ2-7; D remains unclear. This CDR3 contains 13 residues. V lost 4 bases and J 5 bases, leaving 12 bases between the germline ends. Germline V gene lookup returns CDR1 MNHNS and CDR2 SASEGT. The CDR3 protein is CASSGGRVHEQYF. The CDR3 DNA sequence: TGTGCCAGCAGTGGAGGCCGGGTCCACGAGCAGTACTTC.

This clone was counted a few times. The chain recombines TRBV4-1 with TRBJ2-7, with 7 bases lining up with TRBD1. The V and J ends lost 5 bases and 4 bases, in that order; junction bases with no gene match: 14. Germline V gene lookup returns CDR1 MGHRA and CDR2 YSYEKL. The CDR3 length is 16 residues. The CDR3 DNA follows: TGCGCCAGCAGCATCGAACTAAGGGGGCCTTATTACGAGCAGTACTTC. Encoded protein: CASSIELRGPYYEQYF.

This chain uses TRBV19 with TRBJ2-7; D is perhaps TRBD1 (6 bases). V lost 2 bases and J 1 base, leaving 9 bases between the germline ends. CDR3 length equals 14 residues. The V gene's germline CDR1 is LNHDA and CDR2 SQIVND (reference sequence). In nucleotides, the CDR3 is TGTGCCAGTAGTATACGCAGGGGTTCCTACGAGCAGTACTTC. Its protein product is CASSIRRGSYEQYF.

V and J are TRBV23-1 and TRBJ1-2; 11 nucleotides align to TRBD1. TRBV23-1 counts as an open reading frame of uncertain function. Losses at the gene ends were 7 bases for V and 8 bases for J; bases not matched to a gene: 15. The CDR3 totals 16 residues. The CDR3 DNA is TGCGCCAGCACCCCGGGACAGGGGGGAGGTATATACGGCTACACCTTC. This translates into CASTPGQGGGIYGYTF.

This chain uses TRBV2 with TRBJ2-3, with 11 bases fitting TRBD2. The CDR3 sequence is 14 residues long. Germline values: CDR1 SNHLY, CDR2 FYNNEI. V lost 11 bases to trimming and J lost 3 bases; unmatched junction nucleotides: 7. DNA of the CDR3: TGTGCCGACCAGACTAGCGGGAAGACAGATACGCAGTATTTT. Its protein is CADQTSGKTDTQYF.

The gene calls are TRBV25-1 and TRBJ1-3; 8 bases are shared with TRBD1. Unmatched junction bases numbered 9, after V lost 3 bases and J lost 8 bases. Per germline, CDR1 MGHDK and CDR2 SYGVNS. The CDR3 runs 15 residues. Here the CDR3 DNA reads TGTGCCAGCAGTGACCTAGGACAGGGTGCTGACACCATATATTTT. Its translation is CASSDLGQGADTIYF.

V usage is TRBV18 and J usage is TRBJ2-2; TRBD1 matches 10 bases. Germline V gives CDR1 KGHSH, CDR2 LQKENI. V was clipped by 2 bases and J by 5 bases; unmatched bases: 2. This CDR3 has 15 residues. The CDR3 spells CASSPRTGGTGELFF. CDR3 DNA: TGTGCCAGCTCACCAAGGACAGGGGGGACCGGGGAGCTGTTTTTT.

The chain couples TRBV19 to TRBJ2-1; 7 nucleotides line up with TRBD1. This CDR3 contains 14 residues. V gave up 3 bases and J gave up 8 bases; unmatched junction bases: 7. Germline V gene data show CDR1 as LNHDA and CDR2 as SQIVND (reference sequence). CDR3 region: CASSIGDRDDEQFF. In DNA, the CDR3 is TGTGCCAGTAGTATCGGTGACAGGGACGATGAGCAGTTCTTC.

In nucleotides, the CDR3 is TGCGCCAGCAGCTTGGAGGCTGCAGGGAACACCGGGGAGCTGTTTTTT. Translating it yields CASSLEAAGNTGELFF. The chain joins TRBV5-1 to TRBJ2-2; D gene ambiguous. Germline loops: CDR1 SGHRS, CDR2 YFSETQ. The V and J ends lost 0 bases and 1 base respectively, with 10 bases between them. The CDR3 spans 16 residues. The whole variable domain, filled in from reference TRBV5-1 and TRBJ2-2, reads KAGVTQTPRYLIKTRGQQVTLSCSPISGHRSVSWYQQTPGQGLQFLFEYFSETQRNKGNFPGRFSGRQFSNSRSEMNVSTLELGDSALYLCASSLEAAGNTGELFFGEGSRLTVL.

V usage is TRBV28 and J usage is TRBJ2-7; 7 nucleotides match TRBD1. Germline lookup yields CDR1 MDHEN and CDR2 SYDVKM. V was pared by 1 base and J by 5 bases, with 14 bases of the junction left unmatched. CDR3 length equals 17 residues. The CDR3 DNA sequence: TGTGCCAGCAGTTTATTAGTGGGACAGACACCTGCTCACGAGCAGTACTTC. Amino acids: CASSLLVGQTPAHEQYF.

Here the CDR3 reads CARIMAASGIVSTDTQYF. Written as DNA, the CDR3 is TGTGCCAGAATTATGGCGGCTAGCGGGATAGTGAGTACAGATACGCAGTATTTT. This sequence joins TRBV5-3 and TRBJ2-3; TRBD2 agrees at 9 bases. TRBV5-3 is assigned to the ORF class and has an uncertain function. This CDR3 comprises 18 residues. J was trimmed by 3 bases and V by 6 bases; bases with no gene match: 17.